These 30 T cell receptor beta chains share one sample of origin, sequenced in a study of follicular helper T cells after annual influenza vaccination. Measured with immunoSEQ multiplex PCR; TCRdb has only the in-frame clones, and not every one. The sample lists about 11,000 clones; around 79% were seen once. The sample in question was CXCR5- memory CD4+ T cells sorted from blood, obtained 6 weeks after influenza vaccination. The receptors were gathered from an adult who received the influenza vaccine.

The chain couples TRBV7-2 to TRBJ2-7; D is undetermined. This CDR3 spans 12 amino acids. The germline V and J ends were trimmed by 5 bases and 3 bases, with 8 bases remaining between them. CDR1 and CDR2 (germline): SGHTA, FQGNSA. The CDR3 loop reads CASSIMNYEQYF. As DNA, the CDR3 is TGTGCCAGCAGCATTATGAACTACGAGCAGTACTTC.

Written as DNA, the CDR3 is TGTGCCTGGCCAAACCCCGGGACAGGGATGGATGGTGCGAACACCGGGGAGCTGTTTTTT. It codes for CAWPNPGTGMDGANTGELFF. The J gene is TRBJ2-2, the V gene TRBV30; TRBD1 agrees at 9 bases. The CDR3 sequence is 20 residues long. The J segment lost 0 bases and the V segment lost 5 bases, leaving 19 bases of the junction unmatched. Germline V gives CDR1 GTSNPN, CDR2 SVGIG (reference sequence).

This clone appeared a single time. The V and J genes are TRBV5-1 and TRBJ1-1; 9 bases map to TRBD1. The germline V gene encodes CDR1 SGHRS and CDR2 YFSETQ. J gave up 5 bases and V 0 bases, and 11 bases lay outside the gene matches. This CDR3 comprises 17 residues. This chain's CDR3 is CASSLAVGQGFDTEAFF. CDR3 in DNA: TGCGCCAGCAGCTTGGCCGTCGGACAGGGGTTTGATACTGAAGCTTTCTTT. Full variable domain (missing parts from reference TRBV5-1 and TRBJ1-1): KAGVTQTPRYLIKTRGQQVTLSCSPISGHRSVSWYQQTPGQGLQFLFEYFSETQRNKGNFPGRFSGRQFSNSRSEMNVSTLELGDSALYLCASSLAVGQGFDTEAFFGQGTRLTVV.

This clone showed up just once. The chain links TRBV15 to TRBJ2-1, with 11 bases identical to TRBD2. Germline CDR1 is LNHNV and CDR2 is YYDKDF (reference sequence). With V trimmed by 3 bases and J by 2 bases, 9 bases remained unmatched. The CDR3 runs to 18 residues. The CDR3: CATSRGLSGGATYNEQFF. CDR3 DNA sequence: TGTGCCACCAGCAGGGGCCTTAGCGGGGGGGCCACCTACAATGAGCAGTTCTTC.

The rearrangement joins TRBV4-3 to TRBJ1-2; D is unclear. The CDR3 extends over 13 amino acids. The V gene lost 4 bases and the J gene lost 8 bases, with 14 bases spanning the gap. The V gene's germline CDR1 is LGHNA and CDR2 YSLEER. CDR3 region: CASSRDPFRGYTF. CDR3 coding DNA: TGCGCCAGCAGCCGAGACCCCTTCAGGGGCTACACCTTC.

The CDR3 DNA sequence: TGTGCCAGCAGTTACGCCGGGACAGGGAGTTATGGCTACACCTTC. This encodes CASSYAGTGSYGYTF. The chain employs TRBV6-5 and TRBJ1-2, with TRBD1 matching over 9 bases. The CDR3 totals 15 residues. Trimming removed 2 bases from V and 5 bases from J; junction bases left unmatched: 6. Germline V gene data show CDR1 as MNHEY and CDR2 as SVGAGI.

The chain links TRBV18 to TRBJ2-3; D assignment may be TRBD1 or TRBD2 (5 bases each). V gave up 6 bases and J gave up 0 bases, with 16 bases separating them. This CDR3 has 16 residues. Germline V gives CDR1 KGHSH, CDR2 LQKENI. This CDR3 reads CASSHGRGASTDTQYF. CDR3 nucleotide sequence: TGTGCCAGCTCTCACGGCAGAGGGGCTAGCACAGATACGCAGTATTTT.

This rearrangement joins TRBV2 to TRBJ2-3, with D tentatively TRBD1 or TRBD2 (6 bases each). The CDR3 consists of 14 residues. Germline CDR1 and CDR2: SNHLY and FYNNEI. Between the trimmed V and J ends, which lost 7 bases and 3 bases, there was a span of 14 bases. The CDR3 is CASTGVGATDTQYF. The CDR3 DNA sequence: TGTGCCAGCACGGGGGTGGGGGCTACAGATACGCAGTATTTT.

This sequence joins TRBV5-1 and TRBJ2-5, with TRBD2 identical over 9 bases. This CDR3 contains 14 residues. The J segment lost 2 bases and the V segment lost 4 bases, leaving 3 bases of the junction unmatched. Per the germline V gene, CDR1 is SGHRS and CDR2 is YFSETQ. The CDR3 here is CASSRGGAQETQYF. For the CDR3, the DNA is TGCGCCAGCAGCCGCGGGGGGGCACAAGAGACCCAGTACTTC.

The chain is built from TRBV5-4 and TRBJ1-2; D ambiguous. With 4 bases removed from V and 0 bases from J, the gap between germline ends came to 13 bases. Germline V CDR1 and CDR2: SGHNT, YYREEE (reference sequence). The CDR3 length is 15 residues. The DNA of the CDR3 is TGTGCCAGCAGCCCCCATGGCCAGACTAACTATGGCTACACCTTC. This translates into CASSPHGQTNYGYTF.

The chain links TRBV14 to TRBJ1-1; possible D gene TRBD1, 5 bases. The CDR3 totals 13 residues. Germline V CDR1 and CDR2: SGHDN, FVKESK. V was trimmed by 0 bases and J by 8 bases, leaving 10 bases between them. CDR3: CASSQDPRQEAFF. The CDR3, as DNA: TGTGCCAGCAGCCAAGATCCAAGACAGGAAGCTTTCTTT.

The chain joins TRBV9 to TRBJ2-1; TRBD2 matches 13 bases. The junction had 1 base not matched to a gene; V was cut back by 3 bases and J by 4 bases. This CDR3 is 15 amino acids long. The germline CDR1 and CDR2 sequences are SGDLS and YYNGEE. The CDR3: CASSATSGGYNEQFF. DNA for the CDR3: TGTGCCAGCAGCGCGACTAGCGGGGGGTACAATGAGCAGTTCTTC.

In DNA form, the CDR3 reads TGTGCCAGCTCACCCGAGCAAGCCGGGGAGCTGTTTTTT. Translation gives CASSPEQAGELFF. The chain combines TRBV18 with TRBJ2-2; D remains unclear. CDR1 and CDR2 from the germline V gene are KGHSH and LQKENI. Trimming stripped 3 bases from V and 6 bases from J, with 8 bases between. CDR3 length equals 13 residues.

The V and J genes are TRBV6-1 and TRBJ2-3, with D unresolved. Trimming cost V 11 bases and J 3 bases, with 15 bases left between them. The CDR3 is made up of 13 amino acids. Germline V CDR1 and CDR2: MNHNS, SASEGT. The CDR3 sequence: CALSYLWTDTQYF. CDR3 sequence (DNA): TGTGCCCTCTCCTACCTGTGGACAGATACGCAGTATTTT.

J is TRBJ1-3 and V is TRBV13, with D possibly being TRBD1 (6 bases). This CDR3 comprises 18 residues. Germline loops: CDR1 PRHDT, CDR2 FYEKMQ (reference sequence). Trimming took 2 bases from V and 2 from J, leaving 19 bases between them. The CDR3 DNA is TGTGCCAGCAGCTTAAGCGGCACAGGGTTAAGTCCTGGAAACACCATATATTTT. Its protein product is CASSLSGTGLSPGNTIYF.

This clone has more than one count but fewer than ten. The genes are TRBV10-3 and TRBJ1-5; TRBD1 might be the D (6 bases). V lost 4 bases, J lost 2 bases, and 6 bases lay in between. CDR1 and CDR2 (germline): ENHRY, SYGVKD. This CDR3 is 13 amino acids long. In DNA, the CDR3 is TGTGCCATCAGTGCAGGGGGCAATCAGCCCCAGCATTTT. The encoded protein is CAISAGGNQPQHF.

The chain joins TRBV7-2 to TRBJ2-3; no clear D. V was cut by 6 bases and J by 2 bases, with 6 bases left in between. CDR1 is SGHTA, CDR2 FQGNSA, per germline. CDR3 length: 12 amino acids. The CDR3 spells CASSWNTDTQYF. The CDR3 nucleotides read TGTGCCAGCAGTTGGAACACAGATACGCAGTATTTT.

This clone has more than one count but fewer than ten. The V call is TRBV10-1, the J call TRBJ1-2; 9 bases are shared with TRBD1. The CDR3 contains 13 residues. Per germline, CDR1 WNHNN and CDR2 SYGVQD (reference sequence). The V and J ends lost 10 bases and 4 bases, in that order; junction bases with no gene match: 7. In DNA form, the CDR3 reads TGCGCCACCGCGGGACAGGGCCTCTATGGCTACACCTTC. Its translation: CATAGQGLYGYTF.

The chain employs TRBV4-3 and TRBJ2-1; TRBD2 is a possible D gene (5 bases). CDR3 length: 15 residues. Germline V gene data show CDR1 as LGHNA and CDR2 as YSLEER. The V gene lost 4 bases and the J gene lost 8 bases, with 18 bases spanning the gap. The CDR3 bases are TGCGCCAGCAGCCCTAGGTCCGCGGGTCGGGATGAGCAGTTCTTC. Encoded protein: CASSPRSAGRDEQFF.

This chain connects TRBV27 to TRBJ2-3, with D maybe TRBD1 (6 bases). Trimming shortened V by 5 bases and J by 14 bases, and 20 bases separated the two germline ends. Germline V gene sequence: CDR1 MNHEY, CDR2 SMNVEV (reference sequence). This CDR3 contains 13 residues. This CDR3 reads CASSHHQGQGWYF. CDR3 bases: TGTGCCAGCAGTCACCATCAGGGGCAAGGTTGGTATTTT.

The chain recombines TRBV4-3 with TRBJ2-5; the match to TRBD2 covers 7 bases. The V segment lost 6 bases and the J segment 4 bases; nucleotides outside the gene matches: 8. CDR1 and CDR2 from the germline V gene are LGHNA and YSLEER. The CDR3 has 14 amino acids. This chain's CDR3 is CASSYRGVGETQYF. The CDR3 DNA reads as TGCGCCAGCAGTTACCGGGGGGTTGGAGAGACCCAGTACTTC.

The chain uses TRBV5-8 and TRBJ2-6; 13 positions agree with TRBD2. V gave up 0 bases and J gave up 2 bases; unmatched junction bases: 5. CDR3 length: 19 amino acids. Germline CDR1 SGHTS, CDR2 YDEGEE. The CDR3 sequence is CASSLAGTSGIAGANVLTF. CDR3 nucleotide sequence: TGTGCCAGCAGCTTGGCTGGGACTAGCGGGATCGCTGGGGCCAACGTCCTGACTTTC.

The CDR3 coding sequence is TGTGCCAGTAGTATGTTCGGGGGGCTGGGAAACACCATATATTTT. Translating gives CASSMFGGLGNTIYF. The rearrangement links TRBV19 to TRBJ1-3; a possible D gene is TRBD1 (6 bases). Germline CDR1 is LNHDA and CDR2 is SQIVND (reference sequence). V lost 3 bases to trimming and J lost 4 bases, with 13 bases between them. This CDR3 spans 15 amino acids.

The chain links TRBV10-3 to TRBJ2-7; 8 nucleotides line up with TRBD1. After removal of 7 bases from V and 6 bases from J, the junction contained 5 bases not matched to a gene. From germline, CDR1 is ENHRY and CDR2 SYGVKD. This CDR3 comprises 12 residues. The CDR3 is CAIKDRDAEQYF. In nucleotides, the CDR3 is TGTGCCATCAAGGACAGGGATGCCGAGCAGTACTTC.

This sequence joins TRBV4-2 and TRBJ1-2; 7 nucleotides match TRBD1. The CDR3 runs 15 residues. Germline lookup yields CDR1 LGHNA and CDR2 YNFKEQ. V shed 1 base and J 5 bases; nucleotides not matched to a gene: 7. This CDR3 reads CASSQGDRVLYGYTF. CDR3 bases: TGTGCCAGCAGCCAAGGGGACAGAGTACTTTATGGCTACACCTTC.

The chain combines TRBV19 with TRBJ2-7; D gene ambiguous. CDR3 length: 11 amino acids. The V gene's germline CDR1 is LNHDA and CDR2 SQIVND (reference sequence). V dropped 8 bases and J dropped 4 bases, with 9 bases sitting between them. CDR3 sequence: CASGLNYEQYF. Written as DNA, the CDR3 is TGTGCCAGTGGTCTCAATTACGAGCAGTACTTC.

The chain employs TRBV5-1 and TRBJ1-3; 7 positions match TRBD1. Per germline, CDR1 SGHRS and CDR2 YFSETQ. The CDR3 totals 18 residues. After removal of 4 bases from V and 0 bases from J, the junction contained 13 bases not matched to a gene. This chain's CDR3 is CASSLTGTAVGSGNTIYF. CDR3 in DNA: TGCGCCAGCAGCCTAACCGGGACAGCGGTTGGCTCTGGAAACACCATATATTTT.

The V gene is TRBV19, the J gene TRBJ1-5; maybe TRBD1 (5 bases). CDR1 and CDR2 (germline): LNHDA, SQIVND (reference sequence). This CDR3 contains 15 residues. Trimming cost V 0 bases and J 6 bases, with 12 bases left between them. DNA for the CDR3: TGTGCCAGTAGTATAGAGACACATGGGGGTCAGCCCCAGCATTTT. Its translation: CASSIETHGGQPQHF.

The V gene is TRBV9, the J gene TRBJ2-1; 13 nucleotides line up with TRBD2. This CDR3 region has 18 residues. The junction had 7 bases not matched to a gene; V was cut back by 4 bases and J by 0 bases. In germline, CDR1 is SGDLS, CDR2 YYNGEE. DNA of the CDR3: TGTGCCAGCAGCACCCGGACTAGCGGGGGCCCCTCCTACAATGAGCAGTTCTTC. Its protein product is CASSTRTSGGPSYNEQFF.

This chain joins TRBV7-3 and TRBJ1-1, with unresolved D. This CDR3 spans 15 amino acids. Trimming cost V 3 bases and J 5 bases, with 16 bases left between them. The germline V gene encodes CDR1 SGHTA and CDR2 FQGTGA. The CDR3 protein is CASSFVTAIGTEAFF. As DNA, the CDR3 is TGTGCCAGCAGCTTTGTAACAGCGATAGGGACTGAAGCTTTCTTT. Using reference TRBV7-3 and TRBJ1-1 for the parts outside the CDR3, the full variable domain is GAGVSQTPSNKVTEKGKYVELRCDPISGHTALYWYRQSLGQGPEFLIYFQGTGAADDSGLPNDRFFAVRPEGSVSTLKIQRTERGDSAVYLCASSFVTAIGTEAFFGQGTRLTVV.